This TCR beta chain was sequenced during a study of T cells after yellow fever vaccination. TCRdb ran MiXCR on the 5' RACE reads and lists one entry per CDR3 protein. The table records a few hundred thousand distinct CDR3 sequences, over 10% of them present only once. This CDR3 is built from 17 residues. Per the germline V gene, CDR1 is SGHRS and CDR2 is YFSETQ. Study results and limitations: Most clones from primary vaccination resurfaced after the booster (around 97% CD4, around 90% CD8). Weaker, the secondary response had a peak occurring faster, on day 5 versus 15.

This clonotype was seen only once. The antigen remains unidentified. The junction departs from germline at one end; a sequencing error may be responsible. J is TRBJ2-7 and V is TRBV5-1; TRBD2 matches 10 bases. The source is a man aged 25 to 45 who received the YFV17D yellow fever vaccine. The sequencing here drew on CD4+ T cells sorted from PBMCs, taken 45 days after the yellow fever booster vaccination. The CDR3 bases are TGCGCCAGCAGCTTGGGGGGCTGGCTAGCGGGAGCTTACGAGAAGTACTTC. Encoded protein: CASSLGGWLAGAYEKYF.